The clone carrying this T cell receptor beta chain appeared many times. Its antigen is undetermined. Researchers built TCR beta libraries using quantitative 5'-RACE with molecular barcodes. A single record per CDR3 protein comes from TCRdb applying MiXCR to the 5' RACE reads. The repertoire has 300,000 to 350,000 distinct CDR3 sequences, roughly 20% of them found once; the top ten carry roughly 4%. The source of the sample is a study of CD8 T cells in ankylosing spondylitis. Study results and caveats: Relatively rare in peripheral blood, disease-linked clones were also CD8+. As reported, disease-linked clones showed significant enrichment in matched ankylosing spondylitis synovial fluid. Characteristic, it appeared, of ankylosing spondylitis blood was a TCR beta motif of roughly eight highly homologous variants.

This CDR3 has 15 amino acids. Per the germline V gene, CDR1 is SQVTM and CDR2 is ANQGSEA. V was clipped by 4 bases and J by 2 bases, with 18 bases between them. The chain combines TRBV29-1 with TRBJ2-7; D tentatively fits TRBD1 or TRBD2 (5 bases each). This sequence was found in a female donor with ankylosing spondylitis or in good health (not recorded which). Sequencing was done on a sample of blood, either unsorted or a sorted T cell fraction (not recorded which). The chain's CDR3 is CSVVPGRSRAYEQYF. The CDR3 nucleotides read TGCAGCGTTGTACCGGGACGGAGCCGGGCCTACGAGCAGTACTTC.